Shown below are 9 T cell receptor beta chains from a single sample sequenced in a study of cytomegalovirus exposure and HLA in healthy donors. PCR used 60 Vbeta primers and 13 Jbeta primers. The table came from immunoSEQ multiplex PCR; TCRdb's copy has only in-frame clones and leaves some out. The sample contains over 150,000 clones, 68% of which appear only once. Sequenced input: PBMCs. Receptors were obtained from a man aged 50-59 years in good health and CMV-seronegative.

The CDR3 loop is CASSFRDRRTGELFF. The CDR3 region has the DNA TGTGCCAGCAGCTTCCGGGACAGGCGTACCGGGGAGCTGTTTTTT. The chain carries TRBV5-6 and TRBJ2-2, with TRBD1 identical over 8 bases. V dropped 2 bases and J dropped 5; count of bases not matched to a gene: 5. CDR3 length: 15 residues. CDR1 is SGHDT, CDR2 YYEEEE, per germline.

The gene calls are TRBV18 and TRBJ1-2; 7 bases agree with TRBD1. V lost 6 bases to trimming and J lost 2 bases; unmatched junction nucleotides: 3. Germline V lookup: CDR1 KGHSH, CDR2 LQKENI. This CDR3 has 13 amino acids. The CDR3 is CASSMDRNYGYTF. In DNA, the CDR3 is TGTGCCAGCTCGATGGACAGGAACTATGGCTACACCTTC.

This chain uses TRBV28 with TRBJ2-7; possibly TRBD1 for D (6 bases). Germline V gene sequence: CDR1 MDHEN, CDR2 SYDVKM. This CDR3 contains 16 residues. V was cut by 5 bases and J by 2 bases, with 19 bases left in between. The CDR3 loop reads CASSPYSGQRTYEQYF. The CDR3 DNA reads TGTGCCAGCAGTCCGTACTCCGGACAGCGAACCTACGAGCAGTACTTC.

This rearrangement joins TRBV7-9 to TRBJ2-7; a weak D match, TRBD2 (6 bases). The ends were cut back, 2 bases at V and 0 bases at J, with 14 bases in the middle. This CDR3 is 16 amino acids long. The germline CDR1 and CDR2 sequences are SEHNR and FQNEAQ (reference sequence). The CDR3 region has the DNA TGTGCCAGCAGCTTAATCGCCTGGGGAGGCTCCTACGAGCAGTACTTC. Its protein is CASSLIAWGGSYEQYF. The variable domain in full, with the rest retrieved from reference TRBV7-9 and TRBJ2-7, is DTGVSQNPRHKITKRGQNVTFRCDPISEHNRLYWYRQTLGQGPEFLTYFQNEAQLEKSRLLSDRFSAERPKGSFSTLEIQRTEQGDSAMYLCASSLIAWGGSYEQYFGPGTRLTVT.

V is TRBV19 and J is TRBJ1-2; 8 nucleotides match TRBD1. Germline lookup yields CDR1 LNHDA and CDR2 SQIVND (reference sequence). The CDR3 is 15 residues long. The V and J ends lost 5 bases and 4 bases, in that order; junction bases with no gene match: 9. The CDR3 DNA follows: TGTGCCAGTAGTTCGGACAGGGCGCCGGGCTATGGCTACACCTTC. Its protein product is CASSSDRAPGYGYTF.

CDR3 amino acids: CASSLQGGGQPQHF. CDR3 coding DNA: TGTGCCAGCAGTTTACAGGGTGGGGGTCAGCCCCAGCATTTT. This chain joins TRBV6-6 and TRBJ1-5; D perhaps matches TRBD1 (6 bases). The ends were cut back, 4 bases at V and 6 bases at J, with 13 bases in the middle. Germline CDR1 reads MNHNY; CDR2 reads SVGAGI (reference sequence). CDR3 length equals 14 residues.

J is TRBJ1-1 and V is TRBV18; no reliable D call. CDR1 and CDR2 from the germline V gene are KGHSH and LQKENI. CDR3 length: 15 amino acids. The V gene lost 0 bases and the J gene lost 4 bases, with 12 bases spanning the gap. DNA for the CDR3: TGTGCCAGCTCACCACCGGCCGGGGTGGGCACTGAAGCTTTCTTT. Encoded protein: CASSPPAGVGTEAFF. The complete variable domain, with remaining parts taken from reference TRBV18 and TRBJ1-1, reads NAGVMQNPRHLVRRRGQEARLRCSPMKGHSHVYWYRQLPEEGLKFMVYLQKENIIDESGMPKERFSAEFPKEGPSILRIQQVVRGDSAAYFCASSPPAGVGTEAFFGQGTRLTVV.

By proportion, this clone is medium-sized. The sample has other DNA sequences that encode this CDR3 too. This rearrangement joins TRBV7-2 to TRBJ2-3; 7 nucleotides agree with TRBD1. This CDR3 region has 14 residues. V lost 5 bases, J lost 2 bases, and 4 bases stayed unmatched. Per the germline V gene, CDR1 is SGHTA and CDR2 is FQGNSA. This chain's CDR3 is CASSRDSSTDTQYF. Here the CDR3 DNA reads TGTGCCAGCAGCCGGGACAGTTCCACAGATACGCAGTATTTT.

V is TRBV4-3 and J is TRBJ1-2, with 9 bases matching TRBD1. This CDR3 is built from 17 residues. Germline loops: CDR1 LGHNA, CDR2 YSLEER. Trimming took 1 base from V and 0 from J; bases not matched to a gene: 6. The CDR3 DNA reads TGCGCCAGCAGCCAAGGACAGGGGGGGATCGCTAACTATGGCTACACCTTC. The encoded protein is CASSQGQGGIANYGYTF.